The 10 T cell receptor beta chains below all came from one sample that was sequenced in a study of shared clonotypes between healthy human individuals. Clones were read by immunoSEQ multiplex PCR, and TCRdb kept only the in-frame ones, dropping some. The sample lists millions of clones, around 90% occurring once. The sequencing sample was made of naive CD4+ T cells sorted from blood. Subset noted: CD45RA+ positively selected. The receptors were sampled from a young man in good health.

This clone was observed once. The V and J genes are TRBV19 and TRBJ2-5; TRBD1 might be the D (6 bases). The CDR3 runs 15 residues. V lost 5 bases, J lost 2 bases, and 15 bases lay in between. Germline V gene lookup returns CDR1 LNHDA and CDR2 SQIVND (reference sequence). The CDR3 DNA is TGTGCCAGTAGTCTGCTCGGACAGATTCAAGAGACCCAGTACTTC. Translation: CASSLLGQIQETQYF.

This clone has just one count. The V and J genes are TRBV5-1 and TRBJ2-7; D is perhaps TRBD2 (6 bases). CDR1 and CDR2 (germline): SGHRS, YFSETQ. Trimming cost V 3 bases and J 3 bases, with 19 bases left between them. The CDR3 is 16 residues long. As DNA, the CDR3 is TGCGCCAGCAGCTCGGGCCAGCCCATCGGGGGCTACGAGCAGTACTTC. This sequence encodes CASSSGQPIGGYEQYF. Drawing the rest from reference TRBV5-1 and TRBJ2-7, the complete variable domain is KAGVTQTPRYLIKTRGQQVTLSCSPISGHRSVSWYQQTPGQGLQFLFEYFSETQRNKGNFPGRFSGRQFSNSRSEMNVSTLELGDSALYLCASSSGQPIGGYEQYFGPGTRLTVT.

The chain's CDR3 is CAWRGANVLTF. The CDR3 DNA reads TGTGCCTGGAGGGGGGCCAACGTCCTGACTTTC. This chain joins TRBV30 and TRBJ2-6, with D uncertain. Trimming pared 3 bases from V and 4 bases from J, leaving 1 base between. CDR3 length: 11 amino acids. The V gene's germline CDR1 is GTSNPN and CDR2 SVGIG (reference sequence).

The chain is built from TRBV5-1 and TRBJ2-3; 13 nucleotides line up with TRBD2. The CDR3 has 18 amino acids. Losses at the gene ends were 4 bases for V and 6 bases for J; bases not matched to a gene: 14. Looked up from germline, CDR1 is SGHRS and CDR2 is YFSETQ. The CDR3 reads CASSNQLAGGPSMDTQYF. CDR3 sequence (DNA): TGCGCCAGCAGCAACCAACTAGCGGGGGGGCCGAGTATGGATACGCAGTATTTT. Full variable domain (outside the CDR3, taken from reference TRBV5-1 and TRBJ2-3): KAGVTQTPRYLIKTRGQQVTLSCSPISGHRSVSWYQQTPGQGLQFLFEYFSETQRNKGNFPGRFSGRQFSNSRSEMNVSTLELGDSALYLCASSNQLAGGPSMDTQYFGPGTRLTVL.

This chain uses TRBV6-1 with TRBJ1-2; D remains unclear. CDR1 is MNHNS and CDR2 is SASEGT in the germline V gene. The CDR3 totals 12 residues. The V end lost 5 bases, the J end lost 5 bases, and 9 bases lay between the germline ends. CDR3 in DNA: TGTGCCAGCAGTAAGTCCCCTTATGGCTACACCTTC. Translation gives CASSKSPYGYTF.

This chain uses TRBV5-1 with TRBJ1-6, with a weak D call TRBD1 (6 bases). CDR1 and CDR2 (germline): SGHRS, YFSETQ. CDR3 length: 15 residues. Deletions cut 4 bases from V and 5 bases from J, with 13 bases between. CDR3: CASSPHQGNNSPLHF. In nucleotides, the CDR3 is TGCGCCAGCAGCCCGCACCAGGGGAATAATTCACCCCTCCACTTT.

Only one count was recorded for this clone. The chain combines TRBV25-1 with TRBJ1-1, with TRBD1 as a possible D gene (6 bases). Trimming took 2 bases from V and 8 from J, leaving 18 bases between them. CDR1 is MGHDK, CDR2 SYGVNS, per germline. The CDR3 is 15 residues long. CDR3: CASSETRTGKGEAFF. In nucleotides, the CDR3 is TGTGCCAGCAGTGAAACTCGTACAGGGAAGGGGGAAGCTTTCTTT.

The chain uses TRBV5-6 and TRBJ2-5, with TRBD1 matching 7 bases. V shed 6 bases and J 4 bases; nucleotides not matched to a gene: 6. The CDR3 sequence is 13 residues long. Germline CDR1 and CDR2: SGHDT and YYEEEE. Here the CDR3 reads CASMGQIGETQYF. The CDR3 DNA reads as TGTGCCAGCATGGGACAGATTGGAGAGACCCAGTACTTC.

This clone was observed a few times. CDR3 residues: CATSRESDYEQYF. As DNA, the CDR3 is TGTGCCACCTCTCGTGAATCCGACTACGAGCAGTACTTC. The chain uses TRBV10-3 and TRBJ2-7, with D uncertain. The CDR3 contains 13 residues. Germline V gene data show CDR1 as ENHRY and CDR2 as SYGVKD. V was cut by 10 bases and J by 3 bases, with 16 bases left in between.

V is TRBV15 and J is TRBJ2-7; D remains ambiguous. Germline loops: CDR1 LNHNV, CDR2 YYDKDF (reference sequence). This CDR3 is 14 amino acids long. Trimming removed 0 bases at V and 0 bases at J, with 6 bases between. This CDR3 reads CATSRDPLSYEQYF. CDR3 coding DNA: TGTGCCACCAGCAGAGATCCCCTCTCCTACGAGCAGTACTTC.